These T cell receptor beta chains were read from a single sample in a study of T cell responses to AZD1222 COVID-19 vaccine. TCRdb's table, derived via immunoSEQ multiplex PCR, lists solely in-frame clones and lacks some. The data hold 110,000 or so clones, with about 87% observed a single time. The sequences come from peripheral blood, collected on day 0 of AZD1222 vaccination. These receptors came from an adult in good health. CDR3s include the opening cysteine and the closing phenylalanine or tryptophan. The order of the fields is D gene, V gene, J gene, clone size, CDR3 DNA, CDR3 protein. D genes are given only for firm matches. Not all rows give a size; the values are once, few, many and, for expanded clones, a class.

d_gene: .
v_gene: TRBV30
j_gene: TRBJ1-3
abundance: .
CDR3nt: TGTGCCTGGAGTCGGGACTCTGGAAACACCATATATTTT
CDR3aa: CAWSRDSGNTIYF

d_gene: .
v_gene: TRBV19
j_gene: TRBJ2-1
abundance: .
CDR3nt: TGTGCCAGTAGTACCGGACGGGACTACAATGAGCAGTTCTTC
CDR3aa: CASSTGRDYNEQFF

d_gene: TRBD2
v_gene: TRBV28
j_gene: TRBJ2-2
abundance: .
CDR3nt: TGTGCCAGCAGTTTTTGGTCCGGGAGGGCCGCGAACACCGGGGAGCTGTTTTTT
CDR3aa: CASSFWSGRAANTGELFF

d_gene: .
v_gene: TRBV28
j_gene: TRBJ1-5
abundance: .
CDR3nt: TGTGCCAGCAGCCACCCCGACAATCAGCCCCAGCATTTT
CDR3aa: CASSHPDNQPQHF

d_gene: TRBD1
v_gene: TRBV10-3
j_gene: TRBJ2-3
abundance: .
CDR3nt: TGTGCCATCAGGCCGGGACAGGGGGCCGATACGCAGTATTTT
CDR3aa: CAIRPGQGADTQYF

d_gene: .
v_gene: TRBV12-3/TRBV12-4
j_gene: TRBJ1-2
abundance: .
CDR3nt: TGTGCCAGCAGTTCGCGACAGGATAGCTACACCTTC
CDR3aa: CASSSRQDSYTF

d_gene: TRBD1
v_gene: TRBV29-1
j_gene: TRBJ1-2
abundance: .
CDR3nt: TGCAGTGCCGACAGGGACTATGGCTACACCTTC
CDR3aa: CSADRDYGYTF

d_gene: TRBD2
v_gene: TRBV28
j_gene: TRBJ2-1
abundance: .
CDR3nt: TGTGCCAGCAGTTCGTTTGGGACTAGCGGGAGCGTCAGCTCCTACAATGAGCAGTTCTTC
CDR3aa: CASSSFGTSGSVSSYNEQFF

d_gene: TRBD1
v_gene: TRBV4-1
j_gene: TRBJ1-2
abundance: .
CDR3nt: TGCGCCAGCAGCCAAGGACTGGACAGGGGTTATGGCTACACCTTC
CDR3aa: CASSQGLDRGYGYTF

d_gene: .
v_gene: TRBV28
j_gene: TRBJ2-6
abundance: .
CDR3nt: TGTGCCAGCAGTTTTGGTCTCTCTGGGGCCAACGTCCTGACTTTC
CDR3aa: CASSFGLSGANVLTF

d_gene: .
v_gene: TRBV6-4
j_gene: TRBJ1-2
abundance: .
CDR3nt: TGTGCCAGGCGTGAGGGGCTCCCCTATGGCTACACCTTC
CDR3aa: CARREGLPYGYTF

d_gene: .
v_gene: TRBV19
j_gene: TRBJ2-1
abundance: .
CDR3nt: TGTGCCAGTAGTATAGATCTATCCGGGTTCAATGAGCAGTTCTTC
CDR3aa: CASSIDLSGFNEQFF

d_gene: .
v_gene: TRBV11-2
j_gene: TRBJ1-1
abundance: .
CDR3nt: TGTGCCAGCAGCTTAGACGGAATAACTGAAGCTTTCTTT
CDR3aa: CASSLDGITEAFF

d_gene: .
v_gene: TRBV5-6
j_gene: TRBJ1-1
abundance: once
CDR3nt: TGTGCCAGCAGCTTGTCCGAGAGCAGGGCTTTCTTT
CDR3aa: CASSLSESRAFF

d_gene: TRBD1
v_gene: TRBV7-9
j_gene: TRBJ1-4
abundance: .
CDR3nt: TGTGCCAGCAACTCCGGGACAGGGGTTGAAAAACTGTTTTTT
CDR3aa: CASNSGTGVEKLFF

d_gene: .
v_gene: TRBV11-3
j_gene: TRBJ2-1
abundance: few
CDR3nt: TGTGCCAGCAGCTTAGTAGGGCGAAGCTCCTACAATGAGCAGTTCTTC
CDR3aa: CASSLVGRSSYNEQFF

d_gene: .
v_gene: TRBV19
j_gene: TRBJ1-4
abundance: .
CDR3nt: TGTGCCAGTACCCCCTTAAGAGGAGGCCATGAAAAACTGTTTTTT
CDR3aa: CASTPLRGGHEKLFF

d_gene: TRBD2
v_gene: TRBV19
j_gene: TRBJ2-1
abundance: .
CDR3nt: TGTGCCACCCGGGGGTGGCTAGCGGGAGTAAATGAGCAGTTCTTC
CDR3aa: CATRGWLAGVNEQFF

d_gene: .
v_gene: TRBV9
j_gene: TRBJ1-5
abundance: .
CDR3nt: TGTGCCAGCAGCGTAGGACCAGGGAGCGGTCAGCCCCAGCATTTT
CDR3aa: CASSVGPGSGQPQHF

d_gene: .
v_gene: TRBV28
j_gene: TRBJ2-1
abundance: few
CDR3nt: TGTGCCAGCAGTAGGTCCGATGAGCAGTTCTTC
CDR3aa: CASSRSDEQFF

d_gene: .
v_gene: TRBV12-3/TRBV12-4
j_gene: TRBJ1-1
abundance: .
CDR3nt: TGTGCCAGCAGTCCGCGGAGGGAGGGTGAAGCTTTCTTT
CDR3aa: CASSPRREGEAFF

d_gene: .
v_gene: TRBV14
j_gene: TRBJ2-2
abundance: .
CDR3nt: TGTGCCAGCGGAGAGGGCAGGAGCTACACCGGGGAGCTGTTTTTT
CDR3aa: CASGEGRSYTGELFF

d_gene: .
v_gene: TRBV4-1
j_gene: TRBJ1-5
abundance: .
CDR3nt: TGCGCCAGCAGCCAAGTTGCTGGCGTATGGGGCAATCAGCCCCAGCATTTT
CDR3aa: CASSQVAGVWGNQPQHF

d_gene: TRBD2
v_gene: TRBV5-1
j_gene: TRBJ2-1
abundance: .
CDR3nt: TGCGCCAGCAGCCCCTTTAGCGGGAGGGCGGACAATGAGCAGTTCTTC
CDR3aa: CASSPFSGRADNEQFF

d_gene: TRBD1
v_gene: TRBV28
j_gene: TRBJ1-2
abundance: large
CDR3nt: TGTGCCAGCAGGCTTAGAAAGGGACAGTCCTTTTTTGGGAACTATGGCTACACCTTC
CDR3aa: CASRLRKGQSFFGNYGYTF

d_gene: TRBD1
v_gene: TRBV10-3
j_gene: TRBJ1-1
abundance: .
CDR3nt: TGTGCCATCAGTGGGGGACAGGGGCAGGGGAACACTGAAGCTTTCTTT
CDR3aa: CAISGGQGQGNTEAFF

d_gene: .
v_gene: TRBV6-5
j_gene: TRBJ1-6
abundance: .
CDR3nt: TGTGCCAGCAGTTACTCTTCGACAGTCTATAATTCACCCCTCCACTTT
CDR3aa: CASSYSSTVYNSPLHF

d_gene: .
v_gene: TRBV19
j_gene: TRBJ2-1
abundance: .
CDR3nt: TGTGCCAGTAGTTCCCGGGACAACTCCTACAATGAGCAGTTCTTC
CDR3aa: CASSSRDNSYNEQFF

d_gene: .
v_gene: TRBV9
j_gene: TRBJ2-2
abundance: once
CDR3nt: TGTGCCAGCAGCCTTCAGGGTTCGCCCGGGGAGCTGTTTTTT
CDR3aa: CASSLQGSPGELFF

d_gene: .
v_gene: TRBV6-6
j_gene: TRBJ1-2
abundance: .
CDR3nt: TGTGCCAGCAGTTTCCCGGCCGGGGGTCGAGGTGGCTACACCTTC
CDR3aa: CASSFPAGGRGGYTF

d_gene: TRBD2
v_gene: TRBV5-4
j_gene: TRBJ2-4
abundance: .
CDR3nt: TGTGCCAGCAGCTTGTCCCCCGGGACTAGCGACATTCAGTACTTC
CDR3aa: CASSLSPGTSDIQYF

d_gene: .
v_gene: TRBV6-2/TRBV6-3
j_gene: TRBJ1-2
abundance: .
CDR3nt: TGTGCCAGCAGTTACGCGGGTGTTGGGACTAACTATGGCTACACCTTC
CDR3aa: CASSYAGVGTNYGYTF

d_gene: .
v_gene: TRBV6-5
j_gene: TRBJ1-1
abundance: .
CDR3nt: TGTGCCAGCAGTTTACAGAACACTGAAGCTTTCTTT
CDR3aa: CASSLQNTEAFF

d_gene: .
v_gene: TRBV2
j_gene: TRBJ1-4
abundance: once
CDR3nt: TGTGCCAGCGAGAGGGGGGTTGATGAAAAACTGTTTTTT
CDR3aa: CASERGVDEKLFF

d_gene: TRBD1
v_gene: TRBV10-3
j_gene: TRBJ2-3
abundance: .
CDR3nt: TGTGCCATCAGTGAGAGGGGGCAGGGGGGCACAGATACGCAGTATTTT
CDR3aa: CAISERGQGGTDTQYF

d_gene: .
v_gene: TRBV5-8
j_gene: TRBJ2-5
abundance: .
CDR3nt: TGTGCCAGCAGCTTGGAGTTTGTCAGTCAAGAGACCCAGTACTTC
CDR3aa: CASSLEFVSQETQYF

d_gene: TRBD1
v_gene: TRBV18
j_gene: TRBJ1-6
abundance: .
CDR3nt: TGTGCCAGCTCACCACTCGGGACAGGGGAGAGTTCACCCCTCCACTTT
CDR3aa: CASSPLGTGESSPLHF

d_gene: .
v_gene: TRBV21-1
j_gene: TRBJ1-4
abundance: many
CDR3nt: TGTGCCAGCAGCAGGGGTCCTGGAGGAAATGAAAAACTGTTTTTT
CDR3aa: CASSRGPGGNEKLFF

d_gene: .
v_gene: TRBV2
j_gene: TRBJ2-1
abundance: .
CDR3nt: TGTGCCAGCAGTGAAGCGCGGGGCCCCGATTCTGAGCAGTTCTTC
CDR3aa: CASSEARGPDSEQFF

d_gene: .
v_gene: TRBV7-2
j_gene: TRBJ1-1
abundance: once
CDR3nt: TGTGCCAGCAGCTTAGAAGGGGGAAGCACTGAAGCTTTCTTT
CDR3aa: CASSLEGGSTEAFF

d_gene: TRBD2
v_gene: TRBV14
j_gene: TRBJ2-1
abundance: .
CDR3nt: TGTGCCAGCAGCCACTCCGGGACTAGCGGTTACAATGAGCAGTTCTTC
CDR3aa: CASSHSGTSGYNEQFF

d_gene: .
v_gene: TRBV5-1
j_gene: TRBJ2-3
abundance: .
CDR3nt: TGCGCCAGCAGCCTGGGGGTGGGGGCTCTCAGCACAGATACGCAGTATTTT
CDR3aa: CASSLGVGALSTDTQYF

d_gene: .
v_gene: TRBV18
j_gene: TRBJ1-3
abundance: .
CDR3nt: TGTGCCAGCTCCGTCAGGATCGAGTCTGGAAACACCATATATTTT
CDR3aa: CASSVRIESGNTIYF

d_gene: .
v_gene: TRBV15
j_gene: TRBJ2-1
abundance: .
CDR3nt: TGTGCCACCAGCAACCCACAGGGTCGGGAGCAGTTCTTC
CDR3aa: CATSNPQGREQFF

d_gene: TRBD1
v_gene: TRBV27
j_gene: TRBJ1-1
abundance: .
CDR3nt: TGTGCCAGCAGTCGAGGGACAGGGAAGGACACTGAAGCTTTCTTT
CDR3aa: CASSRGTGKDTEAFF

d_gene: .
v_gene: TRBV7-9
j_gene: TRBJ2-3
abundance: few
CDR3nt: TGTGCCAGCAGCTACAATAGGGCCGTAGATACGCAGTATTTT
CDR3aa: CASSYNRAVDTQYF

d_gene: TRBD2
v_gene: TRBV20-1
j_gene: TRBJ2-2
abundance: few
CDR3nt: TGCAGTGCTAGTGAGGGGAGGGTCACCGGGGAGCTGTTTTTT
CDR3aa: CSASEGRVTGELFF

d_gene: .
v_gene: TRBV18
j_gene: TRBJ1-1
abundance: .
CDR3nt: TGTGCCAGCTCACCGAGTTGGGAGAGTTCGATGAACACTGAAGCTTTCTTT
CDR3aa: CASSPSWESSMNTEAFF

d_gene: .
v_gene: TRBV27
j_gene: TRBJ2-6
abundance: .
CDR3nt: TGTGCCAGCAGTTTATTTGGGGCCAACGTCCTGACTTTC
CDR3aa: CASSLFGANVLTF

d_gene: TRBD1
v_gene: TRBV24-1
j_gene: TRBJ1-5
abundance: .
CDR3nt: TGTGCCACCAGTGACCGGACAGGGAGCAATCAGCCCCAGCATTTT
CDR3aa: CATSDRTGSNQPQHF

d_gene: .
v_gene: TRBV27
j_gene: TRBJ2-2
abundance: .
CDR3nt: TGTGCCAGCAGCCGACCCCGGGGGGGGACAGGGAACACCGGGGAGCTGTTTTTT
CDR3aa: CASSRPRGGTGNTGELFF

d_gene: .
v_gene: TRBV4-1
j_gene: TRBJ2-1
abundance: .
CDR3nt: TGCGCCAGCAGCCAACCCCTAGGGTATGAGCAGTTCTTC
CDR3aa: CASSQPLGYEQFF

d_gene: .
v_gene: TRBV6-5
j_gene: TRBJ2-1
abundance: .
CDR3nt: TGTGCCAGCAGTTTATACGGAGGGAGCTCCTACAATGAGCAGTTCTTC
CDR3aa: CASSLYGGSSYNEQFF

d_gene: .
v_gene: TRBV19
j_gene: TRBJ1-1
abundance: .
CDR3nt: TGTGCCAGTAGCCTTGGGGGCCTGAACACTGAAGCTTTCTTT
CDR3aa: CASSLGGLNTEAFF

d_gene: .
v_gene: TRBV21-1
j_gene: TRBJ2-3
abundance: .
CDR3nt: TGTGCCAGCAGCAATAGTATCGGGAACGGCACAGATACGCAGTATTTT
CDR3aa: CASSNSIGNGTDTQYF

d_gene: .
v_gene: TRBV3-1/TRBV3-2
j_gene: TRBJ2-1
abundance: .
CDR3nt: TGTGCCAGCAGCCAAGCTGGTGAGCAGTTCTTC
CDR3aa: CASSQAGEQFF

d_gene: .
v_gene: TRBV24-1
j_gene: TRBJ2-1
abundance: .
CDR3nt: TGTGCCACCAGTGATGGGGGGGGCGGGAGAAGTAATGAGCAGTTCTTC
CDR3aa: CATSDGGGGRSNEQFF